Below, one TCR beta chain is given with its context. The antigen it recognizes is unknown. A read error may account for a junction end that differs from germline. The sample originates from a study of T cell responses to AZD1222 COVID-19 vaccine listed by TCRdb under 2021. With regard to the full study: TCR sequencing covered more than 230 trial participants: 200 to 220 given two doses of AZD1222 and approximately 26 given two doses of MenACWY control vaccine. Trial participants were enrolled by age into 18-55, 56-69 and 70-plus year subgroups, with approximately 150, 28 and 58 TCR-sequenced participants respectively.

The germline V gene (reference sequence) sets CDR1 to SGHNT and CDR2 to YYREEE. Including cysteine and phenylalanine, the CDR3 has 11 amino acids. This entry keeps only the CDR3 DNA: 33 bases, framed from base 1. The CDR3 regions of human TCRbeta chains were analyzed by immunosequencing. On the study's bioinformatics: Repertoire TCRs were checked for matches against a reference library of SARS-CoV-2-specific TCRs that had been generated using the MIRA antigen-specificity platform. Breadth was defined as the fraction of unique TCRs that were SARS-CoV-2-associated. Depth was defined as the fraction of total T cells that were SARS-CoV-2-associated. Using the MIRA data, every spike-specific TCR was mapped to the spike region that the TCR reacted to and assigned to either a CD4 or a CD8 class. Log10-transformed breadth and depth values were compared by one-way ANOVA with Sidak's multiple comparisons tests. TCRdb holds this immuneACCESS table with in-frame rearrangements only. Some clones are missing; in checked studies, unresolved V genes explain under half, and the rest has no known cause. D and trimming come from the DNA, and the V and J calls and clone size come from that table. In this sample the table shows approximately 160,000 clones, 85% to 95% of which occur a single time. The ten top clones hold approximately 4.6% of the sample.

Beyond this particular receptor, the publication reports: The whole spike protein was spanned by vaccine-associated CD4 TCRs, and dominant responses were seen in regions 160-218 and 743-854. A significant rise in spike-specific TCR breadth and depth was observed after two AZD1222 doses relative to day 0 and relative to MenACWY recipients. The 56-69-year group was small, and its depth increase did not reach significance, likely because of low power. Reportedly, close to half of the unique spike-specific TCRs recognized epitopes lying outside the regions that are mutated in the B.1.351 and B.1.1.7 variants. Because no samples from the day 14 peak response were available, repertoires could be characterized only after the peak T cell response. Conclusions about previously exposed vaccinees are limited, since just a handful of AZD1222 recipients were seropositive for SARS-CoV-2 at baseline. Participants were mostly white British and included more females than males, and it was suggested by the authors that clonal diversity may have been underestimated.

The time point label, as the study defines it: about 28 days (+/-7) after the second vaccine dose. Because spike-specific TCR depth and breadth did not differ between the two schedules, AZD1222 recipients who got a second dose at roughly 4 weeks were pooled with those who got a second dose at roughly 12 weeks. The vaccinee samples were drawn from two UK trials, COV001 and COV002, one of which was a single-blind randomized controlled phase 2/3 trial testing AZD1222 (ChAdOx1 nCoV-19) in healthy adults. Trial participant PBMC samples were collected at day 0 and day 28 after the second dose for TCRbeta chain sequencing.

Source: peripheral blood, taken 28 days after the second AZD1222 dose. The chain is made from TRBV5-4 and TRBJ2-1; no D segment can be confidently identified. The origin of this receptor is an adult who received the AZD1222 COVID-19 vaccine. The nucleotide sequence reads as follows: TGTGCCAGCAGCTCCTGGGCCTCACGGCTCTTC. It encodes CASSSWASRLF.